The table lists the clone carrying this T cell receptor (beta chain) with a few counts. The antigen remains unidentified. The second PCR ran about 6 to 12 cycles with a sample-barcoded 5' primer and J-beta primers. From the 5' RACE reads, TCRdb called clonotypes with MiXCR, one entry per CDR3 protein. Of around 800,000 distinct CDR3 sequences in the sample, 20% to 30% were seen once. The trim removed 6 bases at V and 1 base at J, leaving 6 bases unmatched. CDR3 size: 14 residues. Per germline, CDR1 SGHTA and CDR2 FQGNSA. This sample was included in a study of blood T cells in healthy people across ages. Notes on the study in general: Diversity figures based on one million T cells were deemed too low.

These same data were also listed under a study on T cells of mothers and their children.

The V and J genes are TRBV7-2 and TRBJ2-7; TRBD2 matches 7 bases. The TCR was taken from a boy younger than 18 in good health. The sample consisted of blood. The CDR3 spells CASRPSGVSYEQYF. CDR3 DNA sequence: TGTGCCAGCAGGCCAAGCGGGGTGTCCTACGAGCAGTACTTC.